What follows is one T cell receptor beta chain and its context. This specimen belongs to a study of blood T cell repertoires in COVID-19. Study-wide background: The United States, Italy and Spain supplied acute and convalescent COVID-19 samples. PBMCs, B-cell-depleted T cells, or T cells were the source of the cDNA or gDNA that made up the material.

Under the authors' procedure: Estimated nucleated cell counts came from reference gene primer amplification. The method was immunoSEQ multiplex PCR; TCRdb's version includes in-frame clones alone and lacks a portion of them. That table furnishes V, J and clone size, whereas the DNA furnished D and trimming. The sample lists approximately 230,000 clones, around 86% occurring once. The CDR3 has 16 residues. CDR1 is SEHNR and CDR2 is FQNEAQ in the germline V gene (reference sequence). V was trimmed by 5 bases and J by 8 bases, leaving 22 bases between them. The chain links TRBV7-9 to TRBJ2-1, with D perhaps matching TRBD1 (5 bases). This clonotype was sampled from a man aged 25 to 40 who had recovered from COVID-19. The source material was peripheral blood. CDR3 bases: TGTGCCAGCAGCCCCCGACAGCCTCCCAGGTATGATGAGCAGTTCTTC. Protein product: CASSPRQPPRYDEQFF.